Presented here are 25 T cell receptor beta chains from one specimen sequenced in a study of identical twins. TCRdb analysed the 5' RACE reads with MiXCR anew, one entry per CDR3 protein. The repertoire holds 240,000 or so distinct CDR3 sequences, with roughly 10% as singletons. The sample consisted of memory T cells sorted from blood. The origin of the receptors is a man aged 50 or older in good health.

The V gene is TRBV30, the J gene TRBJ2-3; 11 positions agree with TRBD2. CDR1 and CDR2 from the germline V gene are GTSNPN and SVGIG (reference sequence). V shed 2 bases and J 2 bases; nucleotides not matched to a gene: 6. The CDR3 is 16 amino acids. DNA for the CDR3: TGTGCCTGGAGTTTCCCTAGCGGGGGGACCACAGATACGCAGTATTTT. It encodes CAWSFPSGGTTDTQYF.

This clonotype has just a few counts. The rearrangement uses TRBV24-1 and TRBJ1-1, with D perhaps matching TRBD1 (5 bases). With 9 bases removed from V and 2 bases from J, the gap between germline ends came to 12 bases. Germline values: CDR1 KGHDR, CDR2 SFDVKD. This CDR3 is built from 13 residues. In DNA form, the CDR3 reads TGTGCCACCCAAAGGGGAGTAAACACTGAAGCTTTCTTT. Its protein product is CATQRGVNTEAFF.

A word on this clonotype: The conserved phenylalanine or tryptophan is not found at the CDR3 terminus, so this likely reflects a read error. The CDR3 sequence is CASSLVGASGTNTGELFV. The CDR3 DNA reads TGTGCCAGCAGCTTAGTGGGAGCAAGCGGGACGAACACCGGGGAGCTGTTTGTT. V is TRBV11-2 and J is TRBJ2-2; 7 bases map to TRBD2. V lost 1 base to trimming and J lost 0 bases; unmatched junction nucleotides: 8. The germline gives CDR1 SGHAT, CDR2 FQNNGV. The CDR3 has 18 amino acids.

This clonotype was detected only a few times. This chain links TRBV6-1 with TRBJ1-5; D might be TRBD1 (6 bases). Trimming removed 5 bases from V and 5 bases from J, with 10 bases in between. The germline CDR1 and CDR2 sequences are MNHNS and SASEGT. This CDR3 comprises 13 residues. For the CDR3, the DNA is TGTGCCAGCAGTACAGGGCGCGATCAGCCCCAGCATTTT. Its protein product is CASSTGRDQPQHF.

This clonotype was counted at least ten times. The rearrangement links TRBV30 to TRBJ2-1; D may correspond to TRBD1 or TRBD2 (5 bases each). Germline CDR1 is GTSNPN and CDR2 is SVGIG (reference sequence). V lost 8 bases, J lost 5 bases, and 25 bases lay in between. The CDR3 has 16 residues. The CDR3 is CARARGGQVRDNEQFF. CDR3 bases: TGTGCCCGTGCCCGGGGCGGCCAGGTCCGCGACAATGAGCAGTTCTTC.

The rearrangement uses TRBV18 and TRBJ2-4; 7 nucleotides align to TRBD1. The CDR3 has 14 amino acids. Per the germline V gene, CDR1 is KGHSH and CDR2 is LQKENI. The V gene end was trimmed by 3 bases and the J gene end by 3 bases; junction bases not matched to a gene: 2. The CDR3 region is CASSPTGVKNIQYF. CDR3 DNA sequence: TGTGCCAGCTCACCTACAGGGGTCAAAAACATTCAGTACTTC.

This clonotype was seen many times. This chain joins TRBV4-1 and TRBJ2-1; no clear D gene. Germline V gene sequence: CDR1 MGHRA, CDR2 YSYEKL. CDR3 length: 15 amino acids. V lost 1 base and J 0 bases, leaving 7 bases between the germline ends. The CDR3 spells CASSQGRSSYNEQFF. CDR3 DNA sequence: TGCGCCAGCAGCCAAGGTCGGAGCTCCTACAATGAGCAGTTCTTC.

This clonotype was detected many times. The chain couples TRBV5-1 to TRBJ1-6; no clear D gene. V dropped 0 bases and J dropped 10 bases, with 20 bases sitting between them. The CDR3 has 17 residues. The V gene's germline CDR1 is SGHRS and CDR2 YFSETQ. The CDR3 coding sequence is TGCGCCAGCAGCTTGGACTATTCGGCCGGGCATAGGTCACCCCTCCACTTT. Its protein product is CASSLDYSAGHRSPLHF. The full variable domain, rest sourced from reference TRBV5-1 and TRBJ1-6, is KAGVTQTPRYLIKTRGQQVTLSCSPISGHRSVSWYQQTPGQGLQFLFEYFSETQRNKGNFPGRFSGRQFSNSRSEMNVSTLELGDSALYLCASSLDYSAGHRSPLHFGNGTRLTVT.

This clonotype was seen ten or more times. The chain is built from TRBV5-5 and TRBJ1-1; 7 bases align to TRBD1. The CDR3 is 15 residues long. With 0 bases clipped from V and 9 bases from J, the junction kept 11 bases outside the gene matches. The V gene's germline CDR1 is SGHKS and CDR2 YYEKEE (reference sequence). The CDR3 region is CASSLEVTGPTQAFF. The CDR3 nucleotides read TGTGCCAGCAGCTTGGAAGTGACAGGGCCTACTCAAGCTTTCTTT.

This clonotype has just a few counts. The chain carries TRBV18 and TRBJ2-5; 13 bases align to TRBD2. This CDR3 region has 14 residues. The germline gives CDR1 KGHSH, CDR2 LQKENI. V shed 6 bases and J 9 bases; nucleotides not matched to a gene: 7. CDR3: CASSPGTSGASQYF. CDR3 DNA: TGTGCCAGCTCTCCCGGGACTAGCGGGGCCTCCCAGTACTTC.

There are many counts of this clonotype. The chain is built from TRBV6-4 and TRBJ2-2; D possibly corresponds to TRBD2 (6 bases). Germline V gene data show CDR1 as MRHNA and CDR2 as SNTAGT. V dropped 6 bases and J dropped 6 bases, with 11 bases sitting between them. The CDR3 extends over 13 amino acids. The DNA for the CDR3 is TGTGCCAGCAGCCCGGAGGGCCCCGGGGAGCTGTTTTTT. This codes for CASSPEGPGELFF.

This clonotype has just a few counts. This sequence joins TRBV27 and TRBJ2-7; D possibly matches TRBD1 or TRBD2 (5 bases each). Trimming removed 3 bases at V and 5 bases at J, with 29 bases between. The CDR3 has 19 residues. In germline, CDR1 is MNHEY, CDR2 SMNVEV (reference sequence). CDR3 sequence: CASSFSGSSGWAGIHEQYF. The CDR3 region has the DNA TGTGCCAGCAGTTTCTCTGGTAGCTCGGGATGGGCAGGGATCCACGAGCAGTACTTC.

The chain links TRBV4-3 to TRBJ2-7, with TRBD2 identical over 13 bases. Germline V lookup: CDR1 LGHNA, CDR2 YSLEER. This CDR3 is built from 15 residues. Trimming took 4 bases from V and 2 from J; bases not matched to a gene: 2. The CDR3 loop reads CASSRGLAGAYEQYF. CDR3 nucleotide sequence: TGCGCCAGCAGCCGCGGACTAGCGGGGGCCTACGAGCAGTACTTC.

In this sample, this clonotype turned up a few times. CDR3 coding DNA: TGTGCCAGCAGACATAGCGGGGGAGTTCAAGAGACCCAGTACTTC. Amino acids: CASRHSGGVQETQYF. The rearrangement uses TRBV6-2 or TRBV6-3 and TRBJ2-5; 9 positions agree with TRBD2. V was clipped by 6 bases and J by 2 bases; unmatched bases: 7. Germline V gene lookup returns CDR1 MNHEY and CDR2 SVGEGT. This CDR3 is built from 15 residues.

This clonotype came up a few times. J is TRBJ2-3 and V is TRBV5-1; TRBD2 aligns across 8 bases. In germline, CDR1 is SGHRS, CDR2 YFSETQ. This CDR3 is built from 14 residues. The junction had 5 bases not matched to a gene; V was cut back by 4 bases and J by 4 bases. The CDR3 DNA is TGCGCCAGCAGCACAAGCGGGAGCCCAGATACGCAGTATTTT. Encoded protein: CASSTSGSPDTQYF.

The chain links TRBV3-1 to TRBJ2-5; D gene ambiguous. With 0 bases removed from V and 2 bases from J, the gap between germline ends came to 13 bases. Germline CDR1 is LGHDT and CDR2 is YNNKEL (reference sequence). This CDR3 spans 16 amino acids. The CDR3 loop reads CASSQDGPRVQETQYF. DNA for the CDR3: TGTGCCAGCAGCCAAGATGGCCCAAGGGTACAAGAGACCCAGTACTTC.

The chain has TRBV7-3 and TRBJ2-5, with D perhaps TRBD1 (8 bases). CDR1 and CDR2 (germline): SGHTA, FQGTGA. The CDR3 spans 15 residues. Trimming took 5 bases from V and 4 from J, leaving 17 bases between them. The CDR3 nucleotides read TGTGCCAGCAGCAACAGGGGGGGGGATACAGAGACCCAGTACTTC. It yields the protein CASSNRGGDTETQYF. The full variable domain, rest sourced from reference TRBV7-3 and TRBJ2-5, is GAGVSQTPSNKVTEKGKYVELRCDPISGHTALYWYRQSLGQGPEFLIYFQGTGAADDSGLPNDRFFAVRPEGSVSTLKIQRTERGDSAVYLCASSNRGGDTETQYFGPGTRLLVL.

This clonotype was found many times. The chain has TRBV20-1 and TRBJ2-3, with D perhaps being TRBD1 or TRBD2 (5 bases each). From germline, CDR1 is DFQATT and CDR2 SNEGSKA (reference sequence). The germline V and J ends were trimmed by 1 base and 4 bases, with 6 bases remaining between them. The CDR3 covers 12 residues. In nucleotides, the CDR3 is TGCAGTGCTAGAGTGGGGGCAGATACGCAGTATTTT. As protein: CSARVGADTQYF.

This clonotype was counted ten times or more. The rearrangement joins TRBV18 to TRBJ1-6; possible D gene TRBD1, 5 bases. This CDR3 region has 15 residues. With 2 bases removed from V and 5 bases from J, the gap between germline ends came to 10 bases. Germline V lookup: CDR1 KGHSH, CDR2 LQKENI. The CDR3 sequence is CASSPGQGDNSPLHF. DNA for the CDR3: TGTGCCAGCTCACCAGGCCAGGGCGATAATTCACCCCTCCACTTT.

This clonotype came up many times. CDR3 coding DNA: TGCGCCAGCAGCTTGGGGAGGGGCACTGAAGCTTTCTTT. As protein: CASSLGRGTEAFF. The rearrangement uses TRBV5-1 and TRBJ1-1; D might be TRBD1 (5 bases). The V and J ends lost 0 bases and 4 bases respectively, with 7 bases between them. The CDR3 is made up of 13 amino acids. Germline V gives CDR1 SGHRS, CDR2 YFSETQ.

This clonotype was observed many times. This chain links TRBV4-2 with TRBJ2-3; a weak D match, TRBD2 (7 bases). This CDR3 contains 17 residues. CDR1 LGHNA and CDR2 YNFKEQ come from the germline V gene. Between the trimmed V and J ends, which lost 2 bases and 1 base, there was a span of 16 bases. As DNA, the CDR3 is TGTGCCAGCAGCCAACCGGGCGGGGGCCGGGGCACAGATACGCAGTATTTT. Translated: CASSQPGGGRGTDTQYF.

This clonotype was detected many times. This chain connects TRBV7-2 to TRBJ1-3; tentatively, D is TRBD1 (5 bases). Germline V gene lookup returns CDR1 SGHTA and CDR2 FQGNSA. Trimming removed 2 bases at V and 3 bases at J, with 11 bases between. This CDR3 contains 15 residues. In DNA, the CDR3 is TGTGCCAGCAGCTTATCTAAGGGACTTGGAAACACCATATATTTT. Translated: CASSLSKGLGNTIYF.

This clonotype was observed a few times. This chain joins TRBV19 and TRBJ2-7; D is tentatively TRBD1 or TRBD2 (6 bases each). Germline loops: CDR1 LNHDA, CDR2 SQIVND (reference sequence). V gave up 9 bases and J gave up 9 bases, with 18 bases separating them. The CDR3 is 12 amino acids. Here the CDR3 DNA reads TGTGCCAGCCGACAGTCAGGGGAGGCGCAGTACTTC. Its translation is CASRQSGEAQYF.

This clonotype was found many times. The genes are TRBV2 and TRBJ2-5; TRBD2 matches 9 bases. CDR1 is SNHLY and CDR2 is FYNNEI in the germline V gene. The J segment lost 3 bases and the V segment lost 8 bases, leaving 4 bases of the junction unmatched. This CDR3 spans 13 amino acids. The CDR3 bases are TGTGCCAGCGGCTTAGCGGGGGAAGAGACCCAGTACTTC. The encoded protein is CASGLAGEETQYF.

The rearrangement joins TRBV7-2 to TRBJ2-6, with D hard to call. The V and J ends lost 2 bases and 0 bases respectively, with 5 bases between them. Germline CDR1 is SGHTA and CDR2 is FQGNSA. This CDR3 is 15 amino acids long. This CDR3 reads CASSLHPSGANVLTF. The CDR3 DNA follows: TGTGCCAGCAGCTTACATCCCTCTGGGGCCAACGTCCTGACTTTC.